Described below is a single T cell receptor beta chain sequence and its context. Its antigen is not identified. A junction boundary mismatches the germline segment, possibly from a read error. A J-beta primer mix and a sample-barcoded 5' primer were used in a second PCR of roughly 7 to 12 cycles. TCRdb itself ran the 5' RACE reads through MiXCR, one entry per CDR3 protein. The sample has more than 500,000 distinct CDR3 sequences; around 27% are singletons. The sample originates from a study of blood T cells in healthy people across ages. Study results and limitations: There were more naive CD4+ cells and higher diversity in long-lived donors than in aged donors.

Germline lookup yields CDR1 KGHDR and CDR2 SFDVKD. The CDR3 runs 16 residues. The same sample was also used in a study of T cells of mothers and their children. That source reports: Three healthy Caucasian mothers, along with their six children, served as the donors. For related and unrelated pairs alike, thymic selection shapes TCR recombination output similarly. No clones detected were persistent microchimeric T cell clones.

Sequenced input: blood. The sequence was obtained from a boy between 2 and 15 years old in good health. V gene TRBV24-1 combines with J gene TRBJ2-1; TRBD2 might be the D (6 bases). This CDR3 reads CATSGLRDASYNEQFF. The CDR3 DNA is TGTGCCACCAGTGGTTTGCGGGATGCCTCCTACAATGAGCAGTTCTTC.